The 12 T cell receptor beta chains in this list originate from one sample, sequenced in a study of T cell responses to AZD1222 COVID-19 vaccine. Using immunoSEQ multiplex PCR, the repertoire was profiled, and TCRdb retains in-frame clones only, with some absent. The sample has approximately 100,000 clones, just over 85% seen once. The source was peripheral blood, collected on day 0 of AZD1222 vaccination. The receptors come from an adult in good health.

The chain is built from TRBV6-5 and TRBJ1-1; a weak D match, TRBD1 (6 bases). Trimming took off 4 bases at V and 0 bases at J, with 12 bases between the two ends. The germline CDR1 and CDR2 sequences are MNHEY and SVGAGI. The CDR3 has 15 residues. In DNA form, the CDR3 reads TGTGCCAGCAGTTTTGGGGGCTCGGTGAACACTGAAGCTTTCTTT. Protein product: CASSFGGSVNTEAFF.

V usage is TRBV14 and J usage is TRBJ1-1; no definite D call. Deletions cut 1 base from V and 10 bases from J, with 16 bases between. From germline, CDR1 is SGHDN and CDR2 FVKESK. CDR3 length: 14 amino acids. The CDR3 DNA reads as TGTGCCAGCAGCCAAGTTGGGCCTCCCTTTGGAGCTTTCTTT. Protein product: CASSQVGPPFGAFF. Using reference TRBV14 and TRBJ1-1 for the parts outside the CDR3, the full variable domain is EAGVTQFPSHSVIEKGQTVTLRCDPISGHDNLYWYRRVMGKEIKFLLHFVKESKQDESGMPNNRFLAERTGGTYSTLKVQPAELEDSGVYFCASSQVGPPFGAFFGQGTRLTVV.

This chain uses TRBV7-8 with TRBJ2-2; no reliable D call. V was pared by 4 bases and J by 7 bases, with 10 bases between. CDR1 SGHVS and CDR2 FQNEAQ come from the germline V gene. This CDR3 comprises 13 residues. CDR3 nucleotide sequence: TGTGCCAGCAGCTCCAGAAGGGACGGGGAGCTGTTTTTT. Translating gives CASSSRRDGELFF.

V usage is TRBV6-5 and J usage is TRBJ1-1; 8 bases are a match to TRBD1. The CDR3 is 13 amino acids. Germline CDR1 and CDR2: MNHEY and SVGAGI. The ends lost 10 bases at V and 4 bases at J; junction bases unmatched: 8. Here the CDR3 DNA reads TGTGCCAACCGACAGGGGCTCGGCACTGAAGCTTTCTTT. Translating gives CANRQGLGTEAFF.

V is TRBV14 and J is TRBJ1-5; maybe TRBD1 (6 bases). The CDR3 spans 16 residues. V lost 6 bases and J 4 bases, leaving 19 bases between the germline ends. Germline V gene sequence: CDR1 SGHDN, CDR2 FVKESK. The CDR3 sequence is CASSPYGGGSNQPQHF. In DNA, the CDR3 is TGTGCCAGCAGTCCATATGGGGGCGGCTCGAATCAGCCCCAGCATTTT.

This chain links TRBV28 with TRBJ1-1, with D tentatively TRBD1 (6 bases). Between the trimmed V and J ends, which lost 1 base and 4 bases, there was a span of 10 bases. CDR1 and CDR2 (germline): MDHEN, SYDVKM. This CDR3 is 14 amino acids long. The CDR3 region is CASSLYRDGTEAFF. The CDR3 coding sequence is TGTGCCAGCAGTTTATACAGGGACGGCACTGAAGCTTTCTTT.

The chain carries TRBV7-3 and TRBJ2-3, with 8 bases lining up with TRBD1. In germline, CDR1 is SGHTA, CDR2 FQGTGA. After removal of 5 bases from V and 3 bases from J, the junction contained 4 bases not matched to a gene. The CDR3 is 14 amino acids. The CDR3 reads CASSAGGWTDTQYF. The CDR3 DNA reads as TGTGCCAGCAGCGCAGGGGGCTGGACAGATACGCAGTATTTT.

The rearrangement links TRBV5-4 to TRBJ2-1; 14 nucleotides match TRBD2. Germline V CDR1 and CDR2: SGHNT, YYREEE (reference sequence). The length of the CDR3 is 17 residues. J was trimmed by 0 bases and V by 4 bases; bases with no gene match: 3. In nucleotides, the CDR3 is TGTGCCAGCAGCGGGGGGACTAGCGGGAGCTCCTACAATGAGCAGTTCTTC. Its protein product is CASSGGTSGSSYNEQFF.

This chain uses TRBV5-1 with TRBJ2-5, with D hard to call. Trimming pared 2 bases from V and 0 bases from J, leaving 8 bases between. CDR3 size: 14 residues. Germline CDR1 and CDR2: SGHRS and YFSETQ. The CDR3 nucleotides read TGCGCCAGCAGCTTCACCAGAGACCAAGAGACCCAGTACTTC. It codes for CASSFTRDQETQYF. The full variable domain, rest sourced from reference TRBV5-1 and TRBJ2-5, is KAGVTQTPRYLIKTRGQQVTLSCSPISGHRSVSWYQQTPGQGLQFLFEYFSETQRNKGNFPGRFSGRQFSNSRSEMNVSTLELGDSALYLCASSFTRDQETQYFGPGTRLLVL.

J is TRBJ1-5 and V is TRBV23-1; a weak D match, TRBD1 (5 bases). TRBV23-1 is treated as an ORF (open reading frame) with a function not yet certain. This CDR3 comprises 15 residues. V dropped 3 bases and J dropped 3 bases, with 12 bases sitting between them. The CDR3 here is CASSHSDRFNQPQHF. The CDR3 coding sequence is TGCGCCAGCAGTCACTCCGACAGATTCAATCAGCCCCAGCATTTT.

The gene calls are TRBV28 and TRBJ1-1; possible D gene TRBD1, 6 bases. The CDR3 length is 14 residues. The germline CDR1 and CDR2 sequences are MDHEN and SYDVKM. The V end was cut by 3 bases, the J end by 5 bases, with 13 bases between. The CDR3 is CASSLLQGWTEAFF. DNA of the CDR3: TGTGCCAGCAGTTTGTTACAGGGTTGGACTGAAGCTTTCTTT. Full variable domain (rest looked up from reference TRBV28 and TRBJ1-1): DVKVTQSSRYLVKRTGEKVFLECVQDMDHENMFWYRQDPGLGLRLIYFSYDVKMKEKGDIPEGYSVSREKKERFSLILESASTNQTSMYLCASSLLQGWTEAFFGQGTRLTVV.

This clone was counted a single time. The chain couples TRBV7-2 to TRBJ1-5; TRBD1 might be the D (6 bases). Per the germline V gene, CDR1 is SGHTA and CDR2 is FQGNSA. CDR3 length equals 14 residues. The V end was cut by 1 base, the J end by 6 bases, with 10 bases between. DNA of the CDR3: TGTGCCAGCAGCTTAGGTTGGGGGCGTCAGCCCCAGCATTTT. It codes for CASSLGWGRQPQHF.